This TCR beta chain originates from a study of CD8+CD57+ T cells in acquired aplastic anemia. Germline V gene lookup returns CDR1 SQVTM and CDR2 ANQGSEA. V lost 7 bases and J lost 7, with 14 bases in between. This CDR3 region has 11 residues. Genomic DNA constituted the template upon which TCR beta VDJ and CDR3 profiling was performed. TCRdb recomputed calls from the reads with MiXCR, one row per CDR3 protein. The sample consists of under 350,000 distinct CDR3 sequences, 56% of them appearing once. Only patients with CD8+CD57+ cell expansion on flow cytometry were chosen for sequencing. The sequenced sample was sorted CD4+, CD8+, or CD8+CD57+ T cells (not recorded which) from PBMCs. The rearrangement uses TRBV29-1 and TRBJ2-7; maybe TRBD1 (5 bases). The receptor was isolated from a human donor with aplastic anemia. CDR3: CSGGHTREQYF. The CDR3 region has the DNA TGCAGCGGGGGCCATACGAGGGAGCAGTACTTC.